A single sample gave rise to the 5 T cell receptor beta chains below, sequenced in a study of blood T cell repertoires in COVID-19 (dated by TCRdb to about 2020). The method behind the library was the immunoSEQ multiplex PCR assay. Imported from immuneACCESS, the table was reduced by TCRdb to in-frame sequences with V and J called. These copies leave out some clones; in studies compared against another copy, an unresolved V gene accounts for under half, and the cause of the remainder is not known. This sample comprises about 140,000 clones, approximately 80% of them detected only once. The ten largest clones take up roughly 6.5% of the sample. Sequenced: peripheral blood. The receptors come from a human donor in a cohort sampled during active COVID-19.

V gene TRBV2 combines with J gene TRBJ2-3; no clear D gene. V was pared by 10 bases and J by 2 bases, with 10 bases between. CDR1 and CDR2 from the germline V gene are SNHLY and FYNNEI. This CDR3 spans 12 amino acids. This CDR3 is CANSLVTDTQYF. The CDR3 DNA reads as TGTGCCAACTCGTTAGTCACAGATACGCAGTATTTT.

CDR3 region: CASSSSREETQYF. DNA of the CDR3: TGTGCCAGCAGCTCGAGCCGGGAAGAGACCCAGTACTTC. The chain has TRBV7-2 and TRBJ2-5; D uncertain. Germline CDR1 is SGHTA and CDR2 is FQGNSA. This CDR3 has 13 residues. The V end was cut by 4 bases, the J end by 3 bases, with 9 bases between.

This clone was counted a few times. The J gene is TRBJ2-2, the V gene TRBV5-8; D is possibly TRBD1 (6 bases). V lost 2 bases and J 8 bases, leaving 10 bases between the germline ends. This CDR3 region has 13 residues. Germline CDR1 and CDR2: SGHTS and YDEGEE. The CDR3 sequence: CASSFQGFGELFF. The CDR3 DNA is TGTGCCAGCAGCTTTCAGGGGTTTGGGGAGCTGTTTTTT.

This clone has only one observation. CDR3: CASSLVSPGTSGNTGELFF. CDR3 nucleotide sequence: TGTGCCAGCAGCTTAGTTTCCCCCGGGACTAGCGGGAACACCGGGGAGCTGTTTTTT. The chain couples TRBV7-2 to TRBJ2-2; 11 nucleotides agree with TRBD2. This CDR3 spans 19 amino acids. CDR1 and CDR2 from the germline V gene are SGHTA and FQGNSA. After removal of 1 base from V and 1 base from J, the junction contained 8 bases not matched to a gene.

The rearrangement uses TRBV28 and TRBJ1-1, with D tentatively TRBD1 (5 bases). Germline CDR1 reads MDHEN; CDR2 reads SYDVKM. Trimming removed 6 bases at V and 2 bases at J, with 13 bases between. This CDR3 has 14 amino acids. CDR3 loop: CASSPPGHNTEAFF. The CDR3 nucleotides read TGTGCCAGCAGCCCACCCGGACACAACACTGAAGCTTTCTTT. The full variable domain, with the rest looked up from reference TRBV28 and TRBJ1-1, is DVKVTQSSRYLVKRTGEKVFLECVQDMDHENMFWYRQDPGLGLRLIYFSYDVKMKEKGDIPEGYSVSREKKERFSLILESASTNQTSMYLCASSPPGHNTEAFFGQGTRLTVV.